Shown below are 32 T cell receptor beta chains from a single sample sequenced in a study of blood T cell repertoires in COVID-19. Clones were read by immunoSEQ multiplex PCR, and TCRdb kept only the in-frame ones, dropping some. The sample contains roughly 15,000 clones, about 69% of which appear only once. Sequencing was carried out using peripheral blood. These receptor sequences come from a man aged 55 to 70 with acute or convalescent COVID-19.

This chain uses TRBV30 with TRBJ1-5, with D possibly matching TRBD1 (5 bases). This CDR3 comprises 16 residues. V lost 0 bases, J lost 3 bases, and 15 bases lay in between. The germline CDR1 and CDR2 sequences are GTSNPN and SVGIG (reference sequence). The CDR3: CAWSVQAGLFNQPQHF. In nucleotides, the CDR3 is TGTGCCTGGAGTGTACAAGCGGGGCTCTTCAATCAGCCCCAGCATTTT.

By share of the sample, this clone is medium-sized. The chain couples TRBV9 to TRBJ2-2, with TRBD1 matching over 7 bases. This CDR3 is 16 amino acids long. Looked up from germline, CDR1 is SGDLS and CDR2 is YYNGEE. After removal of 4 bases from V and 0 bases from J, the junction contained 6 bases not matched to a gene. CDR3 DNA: TGTGCCAGCAGCAAAAGGGACAGACCGAACACCGGGGAGCTGTTTTTT. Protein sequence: CASSKRDRPNTGELFF.

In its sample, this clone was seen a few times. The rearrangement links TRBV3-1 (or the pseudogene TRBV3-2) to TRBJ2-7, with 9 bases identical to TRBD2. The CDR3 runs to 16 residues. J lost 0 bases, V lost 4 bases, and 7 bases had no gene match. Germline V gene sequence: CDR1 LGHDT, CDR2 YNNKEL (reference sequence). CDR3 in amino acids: CASSPAIAGASYEQYF. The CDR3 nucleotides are TGTGCCAGCAGCCCTGCGATAGCGGGGGCCTCCTACGAGCAGTACTTC.

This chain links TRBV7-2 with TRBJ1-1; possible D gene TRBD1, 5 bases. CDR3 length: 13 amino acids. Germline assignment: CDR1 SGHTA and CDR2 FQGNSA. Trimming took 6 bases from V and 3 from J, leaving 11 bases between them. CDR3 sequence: CASRAGFDTEAFF. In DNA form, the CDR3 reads TGTGCCAGCAGGGCAGGGTTTGACACTGAAGCTTTCTTT.

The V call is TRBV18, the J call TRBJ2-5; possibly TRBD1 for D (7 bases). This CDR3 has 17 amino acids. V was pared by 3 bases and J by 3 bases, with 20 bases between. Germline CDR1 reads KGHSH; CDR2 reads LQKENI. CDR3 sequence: CASSPGSQGGRKETQYF. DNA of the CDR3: TGTGCCAGCTCACCTGGATCCCAGGGGGGTCGTAAAGAGACCCAGTACTTC.

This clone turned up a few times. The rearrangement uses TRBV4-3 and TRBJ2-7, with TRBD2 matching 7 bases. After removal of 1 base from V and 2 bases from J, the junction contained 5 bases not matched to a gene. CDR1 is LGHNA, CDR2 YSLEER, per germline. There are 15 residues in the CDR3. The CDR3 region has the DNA TGCGCCAGCAGCCAAGCATTGCGGGGGACCTACGAGCAGTACTTC. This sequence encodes CASSQALRGTYEQYF.

The CDR3: CASNDGLYGYTF. The CDR3 region has the DNA TGTGCCAGCAACGATGGCCTCTATGGCTACACCTTC. The chain recombines TRBV6-5 with TRBJ1-2; D is unresolved. The CDR3 runs 12 residues. Germline V gives CDR1 MNHEY, CDR2 SVGAGI. V was shortened by 7 bases and J by 4 bases, with 10 bases between the two germline ends.

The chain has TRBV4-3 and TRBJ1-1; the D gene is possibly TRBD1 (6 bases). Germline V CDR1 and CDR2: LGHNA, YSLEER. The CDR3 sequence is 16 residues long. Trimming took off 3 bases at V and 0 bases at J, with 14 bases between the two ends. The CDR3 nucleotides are TGCGCCAGCAGCCAGGATACAGGGACCCTGAACACTGAAGCTTTCTTT. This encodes CASSQDTGTLNTEAFF.

The CDR3 spells CASSRRQGVAGELFF. Written as DNA, the CDR3 is TGTGCCAGCAGTCGAAGACAGGGGGTCGCCGGGGAGCTGTTTTTT. This sequence joins TRBV14 and TRBJ2-2; 9 bases line up with TRBD1. The CDR3 has 15 residues. Per the germline V gene, CDR1 is SGHDN and CDR2 is FVKESK. The J segment lost 6 bases and the V segment lost 6 bases, leaving 8 bases of the junction unmatched.

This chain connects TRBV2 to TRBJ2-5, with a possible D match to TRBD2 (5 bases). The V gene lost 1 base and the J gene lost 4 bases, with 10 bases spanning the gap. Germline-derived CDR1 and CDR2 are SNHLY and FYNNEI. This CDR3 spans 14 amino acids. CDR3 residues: CASSEVQRVETQYF. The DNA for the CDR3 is TGTGCCAGCAGTGAAGTCCAGAGGGTAGAGACCCAGTACTTC.

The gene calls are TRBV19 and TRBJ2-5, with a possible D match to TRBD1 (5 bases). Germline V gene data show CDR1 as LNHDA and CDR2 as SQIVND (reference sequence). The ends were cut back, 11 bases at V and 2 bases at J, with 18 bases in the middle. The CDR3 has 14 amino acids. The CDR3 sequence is CAGSPSQGQETQYF. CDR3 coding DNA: TGTGCCGGCTCCCCCTCGCAGGGACAAGAGACCCAGTACTTC. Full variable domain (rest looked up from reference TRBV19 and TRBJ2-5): DGGITQSPKYLFRKEGQNVTLSCEQNLNHDAMYWYRQDPGQGLRLIYYSQIVNDFQKGDIAEGYSVSREKKESFPLTVTSAQKNPTAFYLCAGSPSQGQETQYFGPGTRLLVL.

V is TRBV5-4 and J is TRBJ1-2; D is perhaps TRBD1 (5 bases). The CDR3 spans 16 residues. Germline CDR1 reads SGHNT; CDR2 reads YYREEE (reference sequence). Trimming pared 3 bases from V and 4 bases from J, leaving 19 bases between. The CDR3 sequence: CASSSRRDLRAYGYTF. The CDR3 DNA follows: TGTGCCAGCAGCTCCCGGAGGGACCTCCGAGCCTATGGCTACACCTTC. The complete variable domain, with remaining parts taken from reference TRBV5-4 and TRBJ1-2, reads ETGVTQSPTHLIKTRGQQVTLRCSSQSGHNTVSWYQQALGQGPQFIFQYYREEENGRGNFPPRFSGLQFPNYSSELNVNALELDDSALYLCASSSRRDLRAYGYTFGSGTRLTVV.

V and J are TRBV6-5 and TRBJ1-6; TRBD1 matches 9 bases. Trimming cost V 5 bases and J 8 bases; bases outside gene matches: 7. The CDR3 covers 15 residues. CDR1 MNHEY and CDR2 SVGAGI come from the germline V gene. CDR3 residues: CASSTGQGSYSPLHF. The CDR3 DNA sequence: TGTGCCAGCAGTACGGGACAGGGCAGTTATTCACCCCTCCACTTT.

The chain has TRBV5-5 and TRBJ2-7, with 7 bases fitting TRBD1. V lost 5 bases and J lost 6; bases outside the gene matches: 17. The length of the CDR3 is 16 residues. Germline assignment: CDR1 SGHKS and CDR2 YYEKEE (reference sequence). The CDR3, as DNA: TGTGCCAGCAGACCGGGTGTGGACAGGTTTCGGTCCGAGCAGTACTTC. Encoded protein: CASRPGVDRFRSEQYF.

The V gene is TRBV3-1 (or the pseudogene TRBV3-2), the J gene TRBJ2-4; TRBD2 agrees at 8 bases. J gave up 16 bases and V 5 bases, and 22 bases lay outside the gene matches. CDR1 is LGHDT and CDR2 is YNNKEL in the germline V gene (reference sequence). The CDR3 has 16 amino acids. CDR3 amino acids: CASSGDGGERGSRVYF. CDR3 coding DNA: TGTGCCAGCAGCGGAGACGGGGGGGAGCGGGGGTCCCGTGTCTACTTC.

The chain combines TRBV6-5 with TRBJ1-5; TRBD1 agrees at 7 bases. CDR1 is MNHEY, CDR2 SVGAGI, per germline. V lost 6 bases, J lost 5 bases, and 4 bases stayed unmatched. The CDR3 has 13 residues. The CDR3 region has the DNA TGTGCCAGCAGAGGGGGCGCGGATCAGCCCCAGCATTTT. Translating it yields CASRGGADQPQHF.

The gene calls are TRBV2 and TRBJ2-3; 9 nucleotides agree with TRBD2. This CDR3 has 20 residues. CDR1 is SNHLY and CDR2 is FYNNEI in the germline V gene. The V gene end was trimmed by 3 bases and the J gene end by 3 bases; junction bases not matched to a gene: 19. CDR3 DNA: TGTGCCAGCAGTGAGGGAGGATTCGTCCGGCGGGGGGGCTTGACAGATACGCAGTATTTT. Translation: CASSEGGFVRRGGLTDTQYF.

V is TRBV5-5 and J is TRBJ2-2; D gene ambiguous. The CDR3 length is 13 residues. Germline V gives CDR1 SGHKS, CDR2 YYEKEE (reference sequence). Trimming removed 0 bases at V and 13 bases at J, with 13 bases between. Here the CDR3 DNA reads TGTGCCAGCAGCTTGGAGGTCGCGACGGGGCTGTTTTTT. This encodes CASSLEVATGLFF.

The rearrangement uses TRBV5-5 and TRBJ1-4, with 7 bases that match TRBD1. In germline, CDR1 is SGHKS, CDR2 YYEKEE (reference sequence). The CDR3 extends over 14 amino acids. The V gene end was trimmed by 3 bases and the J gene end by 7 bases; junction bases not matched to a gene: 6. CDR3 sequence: CASSSGQTLEKLFF. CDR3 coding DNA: TGTGCCAGCAGCTCGGGACAGACACTTGAAAAACTGTTTTTT.

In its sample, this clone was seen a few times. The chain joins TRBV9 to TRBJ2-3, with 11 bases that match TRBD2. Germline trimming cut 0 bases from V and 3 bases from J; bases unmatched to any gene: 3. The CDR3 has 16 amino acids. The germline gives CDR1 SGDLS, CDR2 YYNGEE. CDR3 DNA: TGTGCCAGCAGCGTAGCTGTAGCGGGGGGGACAGATACGCAGTATTTT. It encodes CASSVAVAGGTDTQYF. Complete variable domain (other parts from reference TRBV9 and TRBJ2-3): DSGVTQTPKHLITATGQRVTLRCSPRSGDLSVYWYQQSLDQGLQFLIQYYNGEERAKGNILERFSAQQFPDLHSELNLSSLELGDSALYFCASSVAVAGGTDTQYFGPGTRLTVL.

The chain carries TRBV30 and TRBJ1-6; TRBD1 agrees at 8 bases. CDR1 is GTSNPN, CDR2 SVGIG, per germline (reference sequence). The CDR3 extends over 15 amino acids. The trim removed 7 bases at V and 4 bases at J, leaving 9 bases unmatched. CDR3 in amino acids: CASESGGAYNSPLHF. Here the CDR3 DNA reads TGTGCCTCCGAATCAGGGGGCGCGTATAATTCACCCCTCCACTTT.

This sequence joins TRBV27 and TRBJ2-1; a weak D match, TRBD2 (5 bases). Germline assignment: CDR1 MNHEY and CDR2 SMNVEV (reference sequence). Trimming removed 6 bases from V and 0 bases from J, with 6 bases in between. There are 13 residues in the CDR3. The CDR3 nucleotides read TGTGCCAGCAGGGACTTCTCCTACAATGAGCAGTTCTTC. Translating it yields CASRDFSYNEQFF.

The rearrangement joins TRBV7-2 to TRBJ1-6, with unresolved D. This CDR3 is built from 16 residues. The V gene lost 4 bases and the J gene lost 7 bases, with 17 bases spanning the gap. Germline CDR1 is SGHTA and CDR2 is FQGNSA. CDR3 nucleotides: TGTGCCAGCAGCTCTAGAGGCGGAAGGTTGAATTCACCCCTCCACTTT. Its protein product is CASSSRGGRLNSPLHF.

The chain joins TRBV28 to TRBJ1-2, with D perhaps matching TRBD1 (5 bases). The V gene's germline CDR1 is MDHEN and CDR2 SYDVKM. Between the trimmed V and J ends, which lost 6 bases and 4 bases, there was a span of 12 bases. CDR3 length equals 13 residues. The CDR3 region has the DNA TGTGCCAGCAGGGGGGGGAGTTCCTATGGCTACACCTTC. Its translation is CASRGGSSYGYTF.

The CDR3 DNA reads as TGTGCCAGCAGGGGGCAAAAGAACACCGGGGAGCTGTTTTTT. Residues: CASRGQKNTGELFF. The J gene is TRBJ2-2, the V gene TRBV27; tentative D call: TRBD1 (5 bases). Germline CDR1 reads MNHEY; CDR2 reads SMNVEV (reference sequence). Trimming removed 6 bases from V and 1 base from J, with 9 bases in between. This CDR3 comprises 14 residues.

The CDR3, as DNA: TGCGCCAGCAGCCATGGACTAGCGGGGGGCCCTAGCACAGATACGCAGTATTTT. This sequence encodes CASSHGLAGGPSTDTQYF. The chain has TRBV4-3 and TRBJ2-3; 14 bases are a match to TRBD2. The CDR3 totals 18 residues. The V segment lost 3 bases and the J segment 0 bases; nucleotides outside the gene matches: 5. Germline CDR1 and CDR2: LGHNA and YSLEER.

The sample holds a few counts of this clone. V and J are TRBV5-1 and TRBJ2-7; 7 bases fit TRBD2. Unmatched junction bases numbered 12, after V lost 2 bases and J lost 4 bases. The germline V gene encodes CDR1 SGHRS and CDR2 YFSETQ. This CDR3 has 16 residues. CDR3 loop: CASSFLPSGTAYEQYF. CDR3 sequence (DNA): TGCGCCAGCAGCTTCCTGCCTAGCGGAACTGCTTACGAGCAGTACTTC.

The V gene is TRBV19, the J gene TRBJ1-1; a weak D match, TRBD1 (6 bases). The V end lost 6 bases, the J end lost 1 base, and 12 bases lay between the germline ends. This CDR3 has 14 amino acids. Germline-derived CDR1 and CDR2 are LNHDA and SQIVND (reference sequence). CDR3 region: CASRLGQTNTEAFF. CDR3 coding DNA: TGTGCCAGTAGGCTCGGACAGACGAACACTGAAGCTTTCTTT.

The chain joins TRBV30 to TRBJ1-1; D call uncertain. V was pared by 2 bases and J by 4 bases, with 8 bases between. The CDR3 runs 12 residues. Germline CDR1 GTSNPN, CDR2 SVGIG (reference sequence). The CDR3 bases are TGTGCCTGGAGTCCGGGTCCCACTGAAGCTTTCTTT. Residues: CAWSPGPTEAFF. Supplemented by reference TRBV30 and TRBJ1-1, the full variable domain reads SQTIHQWPATLVQPVGSPLSLECTVEGTSNPNLYWYRQAAGRGLQLLFYSVGIGQISSEVPQNLSASRPQDRQFILSSKKLLLSDSGFYLCAWSPGPTEAFFGQGTRLTVV.

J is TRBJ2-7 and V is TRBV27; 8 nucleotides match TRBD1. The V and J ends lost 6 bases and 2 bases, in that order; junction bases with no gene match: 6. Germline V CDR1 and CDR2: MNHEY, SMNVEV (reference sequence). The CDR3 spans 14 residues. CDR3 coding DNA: TGTGCCAGCAGCGACAGGGGAATCGCCTACGAGCAGTACTTC. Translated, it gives CASSDRGIAYEQYF.

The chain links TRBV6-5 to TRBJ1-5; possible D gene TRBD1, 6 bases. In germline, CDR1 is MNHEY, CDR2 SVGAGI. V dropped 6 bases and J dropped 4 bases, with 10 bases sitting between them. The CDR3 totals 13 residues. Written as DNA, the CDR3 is TGTGCCAGCAGAAGACAGGATAATCAGCCCCAGCATTTT. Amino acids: CASRRQDNQPQHF.

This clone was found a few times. CDR3 nucleotides: TGTGCCAGCAGTTTCAGGGGACGTAGCTCCTATAATTCACCCCTCCACTTT. Translation: CASSFRGRSSYNSPLHF. This chain links TRBV2 with TRBJ1-6; D is perhaps TRBD1 (6 bases). Germline-derived CDR1 and CDR2 are SNHLY and FYNNEI. V lost 5 bases and J lost 0, with 14 bases in between. The CDR3 loop spans 17 amino acids. Looking up the rest from reference TRBV2 and TRBJ1-6 gives the full variable domain: EPEVTQTPSHQVTQMGQEVILRCVPISNHLYFYWYRQILGQKVEFLVSFYNNEISEKSEIFDDQFSVERPDGSNFTLKIRSTKLEDSAMYFCASSFRGRSSYNSPLHFGNGTRLTVT.